The sequence of this TCR beta chain was determined in a study of blood T cells in healthy people across ages. Primed by a sample-barcoded 5' primer and a J-beta primer mix, a second PCR proceeded for about 6 to 11 cycles. MiXCR was run by TCRdb on the 5' RACE reads, yielding one entry per CDR3 protein. The sample contains about 510,000 distinct CDR3 sequences, over 25% of which appear only once. Germline values: CDR1 WSHSY, CDR2 SAAADI. The CDR3 spans 14 residues. The V end was cut by 6 bases, the J end by 5 bases, with 17 bases between. The sample was also linked to a second study, of T cells of mothers and their children.

Input material: blood. The receptor was isolated from a boy aged 2 to 10 in good health. This chain connects TRBV10-2 to TRBJ2-7; maybe TRBD2 (7 bases). CDR3 coding DNA: TGCGCCAGCAGGGATGGGGGGGGGCAGAACGAGCAGTACTTC. Translation gives CASRDGGGQNEQYF.